Shown below are 19 T cell receptor beta chains from a single sample sequenced in a study of cytomegalovirus exposure and HLA in healthy donors (dated by TCRdb to 2017 to 2019). Receptor amplification or capture employed the immunoSEQ multiplex PCR assay. The multiplex PCR relied on a mix of 60 forward primers for TCR Vbeta segments and 13 reverse primers for TCR Jbeta segments. TCRdb re-hosts the immuneACCESS table, in-frame sequences only. Its copies lack some clones; in the studies checked, an unresolved V gene accounts for under half of them, and the cause for the rest is not known. Recorded for this sample are over 90,000 clones; over 70% of them occurred a single time. The ten biggest clones cover approximately 3.8% of the sample. The sample consisted of PBMCs. These receptor sequences come from a man aged 50 to 59 in good health and CMV-seropositive.

The chain uses TRBV28 and TRBJ2-1, with D perhaps matching TRBD2 (5 bases). Germline-derived CDR1 and CDR2 are MDHEN and SYDVKM. V lost 5 bases and J lost 4, with 12 bases in between. The CDR3 extends over 14 amino acids. CDR3: CASSRTPLYNEQFF. As DNA, the CDR3 is TGTGCCAGCAGTCGGACTCCCCTTTACAATGAGCAGTTCTTC. The whole variable domain, filled in from reference TRBV28 and TRBJ2-1, reads DVKVTQSSRYLVKRTGEKVFLECVQDMDHENMFWYRQDPGLGLRLIYFSYDVKMKEKGDIPEGYSVSREKKERFSLILESASTNQTSMYLCASSRTPLYNEQFFGPGTRLTVL.

This clone was seen only a few times. This chain joins TRBV19 and TRBJ2-3, with a weak D call TRBD2 (5 bases). The V gene's germline CDR1 is LNHDA and CDR2 SQIVND (reference sequence). Trimming removed 3 bases from V and 3 bases from J, with 13 bases in between. The CDR3 runs 15 residues. CDR3 protein: CASSMGETPTDTQYF. DNA of the CDR3: TGTGCCAGTAGTATGGGAGAAACACCAACAGATACGCAGTATTTT.

The gene calls are TRBV6-1 and TRBJ1-1; 8 bases map to TRBD1. The CDR3 has 14 residues. Germline-derived CDR1 and CDR2 are MNHNS and SASEGT. The V and J ends lost 4 bases and 4 bases, in that order; junction bases with no gene match: 5. CDR3 sequence: CASSVGQGSTEAFF. The CDR3 region has the DNA TGTGCCAGCAGTGTCGGACAGGGCAGCACTGAAGCTTTCTTT.

The chain combines TRBV6-5 with TRBJ2-5, with D possibly being TRBD1 (5 bases). The end of the DNA is better explained by TRBJ2-7, so the J call may be wrong. The germline V gene encodes CDR1 MNHEY and CDR2 SVGAGI. This CDR3 spans 15 amino acids. CDR3 protein: CASSYSATQVYEQYF. Written as DNA, the CDR3 is TGTGCCAGCAGTTACTCTGCGACACAGGTCTACGAGCAGTACTTC.

On this clone itself: The junction differs from germline at one of its ends, possibly a read error. V and J are TRBV7-3 and TRBJ2-3, with a weak D call TRBD2 (7 bases). This CDR3 is 16 amino acids long. The germline V gene encodes CDR1 SGHTA and CDR2 FQGTGA. CDR3 nucleotides: TGTTCCAGCAGCCGAGGGGGGGGCAGTTTCACAGATACGCAGTATTTT. Translated: CSSSRGGGSFTDTQYF.

This rearrangement joins TRBV2 to TRBJ2-1, with a weak D call TRBD2 (6 bases). V was trimmed by 0 bases and J by 3 bases, leaving 9 bases between them. The CDR3 covers 15 residues. Germline V CDR1 and CDR2: SNHLY, FYNNEI. The CDR3 DNA is TGTGCCAGCAGTGAAGCGCTAGCGAACTACAATGAGCAGTTCTTC. Amino acid sequence: CASSEALANYNEQFF.

The V gene is TRBV5-4, the J gene TRBJ2-5, with D possibly matching TRBD2 (6 bases). This CDR3 is 15 amino acids long. The V gene's germline CDR1 is SGHNT and CDR2 YYREEE (reference sequence). Trimming cost V 4 bases and J 4 bases, with 17 bases left between them. The CDR3: CASSPGRAGSETQYF. In nucleotides, the CDR3 is TGTGCCAGCAGCCCGGGCCGGGCGGGATCAGAGACCCAGTACTTC.

This chain joins TRBV9 and TRBJ1-1; D may be TRBD1 (6 bases). V was clipped by 4 bases and J by 0 bases, with 16 bases between them. CDR1 and CDR2 (germline): SGDLS, YYNGEE. This CDR3 region has 16 residues. In DNA, the CDR3 is TGTGCCAGCAGCCCGAGGGCGGACAGCTTGAACACTGAAGCTTTCTTT. This sequence encodes CASSPRADSLNTEAFF. Combining the CDR3 with reference TRBV9 and TRBJ1-1 gives the whole variable domain DSGVTQTPKHLITATGQRVTLRCSPRSGDLSVYWYQQSLDQGLQFLIQYYNGEERAKGNILERFSAQQFPDLHSELNLSSLELGDSALYFCASSPRADSLNTEAFFGQGTRLTVV.

The chain carries TRBV5-1 and TRBJ2-7, with a weak D call TRBD2 (6 bases). This CDR3 contains 14 residues. Trimming removed 1 base at V and 4 bases at J, with 12 bases between. Germline V gives CDR1 SGHRS, CDR2 YFSETQ. This chain's CDR3 is CASSLTGVGYEQYF. CDR3 coding DNA: TGCGCCAGCAGCTTGACGGGAGTGGGTTACGAGCAGTACTTC.

A single count supports this clone. The J gene is TRBJ2-2, the V gene TRBV19, with TRBD1 matching 7 bases. The CDR3 covers 15 residues. Germline CDR1 reads LNHDA; CDR2 reads SQIVND (reference sequence). J lost 5 bases, V lost 4 bases, and 7 bases had no gene match. This CDR3 is CASSTPGQRTGELFF. As DNA, the CDR3 is TGTGCCAGTAGTACTCCGGGACAGAGAACCGGGGAGCTGTTTTTT.

The chain is built from TRBV6-5 and TRBJ2-7, with TRBD1 matching 8 bases. Trimming removed 2 bases from V and 3 bases from J; junction bases left unmatched: 6. CDR3 size: 15 residues. The germline CDR1 and CDR2 sequences are MNHEY and SVGAGI. The CDR3 sequence is CASSYDRGGYYEQYF. The CDR3 region has the DNA TGTGCCAGCAGTTACGACAGGGGAGGATACTACGAGCAGTACTTC.

This chain links TRBV7-9 with TRBJ2-7; D is unresolved. Germline V lookup: CDR1 SEHNR, CDR2 FQNEAQ (reference sequence). The V end lost 1 base, the J end lost 3 bases, and 7 bases lay between the germline ends. This CDR3 is built from 13 residues. This chain's CDR3 is CASSLDDIYEQYF. The CDR3 coding sequence is TGTGCCAGCAGCTTAGACGACATCTACGAGCAGTACTTC. Full variable domain (missing parts from reference TRBV7-9 and TRBJ2-7): DTGVSQNPRHKITKRGQNVTFRCDPISEHNRLYWYRQTLGQGPEFLTYFQNEAQLEKSRLLSDRFSAERPKGSFSTLEIQRTEQGDSAMYLCASSLDDIYEQYFGPGTRLTVT.

This chain joins TRBV7-8 and TRBJ1-4; 8 bases map to TRBD1. The CDR3 runs 16 residues. With V trimmed by 3 bases and J by 3 bases, 6 bases remained unmatched. Germline V gives CDR1 SGHVS, CDR2 FQNEAQ. CDR3 bases: TGTGCCAGCAGCTTTGGGCAGGGGGCAGCTAATGAAAAACTGTTTTTT. Its translation is CASSFGQGAANEKLFF.

This chain connects TRBV6-6 to TRBJ2-7; TRBD1 matches at 8 bases. The germline gives CDR1 MNHNY, CDR2 SVGAGI (reference sequence). V shed 2 bases and J 0 bases; nucleotides not matched to a gene: 3. The CDR3 covers 15 residues. The CDR3 coding sequence is TGTGCCAGCAGTTACACCGGACAGGGCTCCTACGAGCAGTACTTC. This encodes CASSYTGQGSYEQYF.

This rearrangement joins TRBV6-6 to TRBJ2-1; possible D gene TRBD1, 6 bases. Germline-derived CDR1 and CDR2 are MNHNY and SVGAGI (reference sequence). The CDR3 covers 13 residues. Trimming shortened V by 4 bases and J by 8 bases, and 12 bases separated the two germline ends. CDR3 bases: TGTGCCAGCAGTTTAGGGGGACGGGATGAGCAGTTCTTC. Its protein is CASSLGGRDEQFF.

The chain carries TRBV7-9 and TRBJ2-5; the D gene is possibly TRBD2 (6 bases). Germline CDR1 SEHNR, CDR2 FQNEAQ (reference sequence). CDR3 length equals 18 residues. Trimming took 6 bases from V and 5 from J, leaving 28 bases between them. CDR3 DNA sequence: TGTGCCAGCAGACCAAATATAAATAAGGACTACAACCCGGAGACCCAGTACTTC. Its protein is CASRPNINKDYNPETQYF.

The chain couples TRBV5-1 to TRBJ2-7, with 12 bases that match TRBD2. J lost 4 bases, V lost 1 base, and 3 bases had no gene match. Germline V gives CDR1 SGHRS, CDR2 YFSETQ. CDR3 length: 15 residues. The CDR3 loop is CASSLSSGRVYEQYF. The CDR3 DNA reads TGCGCCAGCAGCTTGTCTAGCGGGAGGGTTTACGAGCAGTACTTC.

V and J are TRBV11-2 and TRBJ2-1; 15 bases line up with TRBD2. The CDR3 is 15 amino acids. Germline V gene lookup returns CDR1 SGHAT and CDR2 FQNNGV. V was clipped by 4 bases and J by 9 bases; unmatched bases: 4. The DNA for the CDR3 is TGTGCCAGCAGCTCTGGACTAGCGGGAGGGTTTGAGCAGTTCTTC. Translated: CASSSGLAGGFEQFF.

V is TRBV18 and J is TRBJ1-1; 8 positions agree with TRBD1. The CDR3 spans 14 residues. The germline gives CDR1 KGHSH, CDR2 LQKENI. Unmatched junction bases numbered 5, after V lost 0 bases and J lost 8 bases. The CDR3 reads CASSPPGQVGEAFF. The CDR3 DNA sequence: TGTGCCAGCTCACCACCGGGACAGGTTGGAGAAGCTTTCTTT.